This T cell receptor (beta chain) emerged from a study of shared clonotypes between healthy human individuals. TCRdb's table, derived via immunoSEQ multiplex PCR, lists solely in-frame clones and lacks some. The top ten hold 1.8% of the sample, which has hundreds of thousands of clones, more than 70% seen once. The CDR3 contains 14 residues. Germline CDR1 and CDR2: LNHDA and SQIVND (reference sequence). V lost 7 bases, J lost 6 bases, and 8 bases stayed unmatched. The receptor was derived from a woman younger than 45 in good health. Input material: memory CD4+ T cells sorted from blood. Described subset: CD45RA-negative fraction. The chain couples TRBV19 to TRBJ2-1, with 8 bases identical to TRBD2. DNA for the CDR3: TGTGCCAGTACACCGGGACTAGTGTTCAATGAGCAGTTCTTC. Amino acid sequence: CASTPGLVFNEQFF. Drawing the rest from reference TRBV19 and TRBJ2-1, the complete variable domain is DGGITQSPKYLFRKEGQNVTLSCEQNLNHDAMYWYRQDPGQGLRLIYYSQIVNDFQKGDIAEGYSVSREKKESFPLTVTSAQKNPTAFYLCASTPGLVFNEQFFGPGTRLTVL.